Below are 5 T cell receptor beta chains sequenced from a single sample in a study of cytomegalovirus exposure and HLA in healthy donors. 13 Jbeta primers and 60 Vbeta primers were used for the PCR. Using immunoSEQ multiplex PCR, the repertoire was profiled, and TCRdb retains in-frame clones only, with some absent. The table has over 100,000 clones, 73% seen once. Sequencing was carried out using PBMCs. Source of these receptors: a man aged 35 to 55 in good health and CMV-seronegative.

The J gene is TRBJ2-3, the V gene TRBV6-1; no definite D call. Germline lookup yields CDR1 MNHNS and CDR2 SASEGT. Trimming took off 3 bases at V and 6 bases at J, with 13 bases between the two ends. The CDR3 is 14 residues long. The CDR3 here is CASSDEAGVDTQYF. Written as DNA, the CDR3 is TGTGCCAGCAGTGATGAAGCCGGTGTGGATACGCAGTATTTT.

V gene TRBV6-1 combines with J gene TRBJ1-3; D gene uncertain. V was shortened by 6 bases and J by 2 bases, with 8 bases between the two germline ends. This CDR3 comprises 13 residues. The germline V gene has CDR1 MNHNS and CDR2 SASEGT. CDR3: CASRDITGNTIYF. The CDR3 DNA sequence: TGTGCCAGCAGAGACATAACTGGAAACACCATATATTTT.

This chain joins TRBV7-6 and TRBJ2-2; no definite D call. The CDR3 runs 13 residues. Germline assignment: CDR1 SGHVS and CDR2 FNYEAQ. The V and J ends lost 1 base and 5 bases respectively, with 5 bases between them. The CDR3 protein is CASSLGRTGELFF. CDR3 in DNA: TGTGCCAGCAGCTTAGGGCGGACCGGGGAGCTGTTTTTT.

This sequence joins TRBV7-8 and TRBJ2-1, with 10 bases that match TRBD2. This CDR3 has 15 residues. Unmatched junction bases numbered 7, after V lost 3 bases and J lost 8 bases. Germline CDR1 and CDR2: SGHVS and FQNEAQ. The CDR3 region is CASSFPSGGAHEQFF. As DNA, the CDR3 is TGTGCCAGCAGCTTTCCCAGCGGGGGGGCCCATGAGCAGTTCTTC. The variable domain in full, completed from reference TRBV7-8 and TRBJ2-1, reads GAGVSQSPRYKVAKRGQDVALRCDPISGHVSLFWYQQALGQGPEFLTYFQNEAQLDKSGLPSDRFFAERPEGSVSTLKIQRTQQEDSAVYLCASSFPSGGAHEQFFGPGTRLTVL.

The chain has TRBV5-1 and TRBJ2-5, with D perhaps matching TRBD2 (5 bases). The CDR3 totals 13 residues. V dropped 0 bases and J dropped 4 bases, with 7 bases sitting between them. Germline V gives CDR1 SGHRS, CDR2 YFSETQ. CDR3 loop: CASSLEGRETQYF. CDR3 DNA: TGCGCCAGCAGCTTGGAAGGGAGAGAGACCCAGTACTTC.